The T cell receptor beta chain described here comes from a study of identical twins. It was template switching that added a universal primer site, and there were unique molecular identifiers on the cDNA. TCRdb recomputed calls from the 5' RACE reads with MiXCR, one row per CDR3 protein. The table has just under 650,000 distinct CDR3 sequences, 7.1% seen once. Healthy Caucasians alone served as donors. CDR1 MDHEN and CDR2 SYDVKM come from the germline V gene. The CDR3 has 13 residues. The junction had 1 base not matched to a gene; V was cut back by 2 bases and J by 4 bases. This clonotype showed up many times. Its target is not known. Findings of the study overall: Memory repertoires lacked the insertion deficit that abundant cord blood beta clonotypes showed.

These records were also assigned to another study, of yellow fever vaccine responses in identical twins.

The sequenced material came from PBMCs. This rearrangement joins TRBV28 to TRBJ2-5, with 7 bases matching TRBD1. This receptor was obtained from a woman aged 18-30 years in good health. The CDR3 is CASSLEGAETQYF. Here the CDR3 DNA reads TGTGCCAGCAGTTTAGAGGGGGCAGAGACCCAGTACTTC.